The T cell receptor beta chain under discussion was sequenced for a study of beta chain features in type 1 diabetes. Study-level findings and limits: Among all four CD4+ subsets, Type 1 diabetes patients had TCRB CDR3s that were moderately but significantly shorter.

cDNA synthesis used the whole RNA isolate, giving expressed TCRB sequences. Sequenced by immunoSEQ multiplex PCR; TCRdb stores in-frame clones only, minus some. The sample consists of around 180,000 clones, about 13% of them appearing once. The CDR3 is 14 amino acids. Germline CDR1 reads SGHVS; CDR2 reads FQNEAQ. Trimming pared 5 bases from V and 4 bases from J, leaving 11 bases between. As concerns this clone: Antigen unknown.

Sequenced: central memory CD4+ T cells from blood. The rearrangement joins TRBV7-8 to TRBJ1-4, with a weak D call TRBD1 (5 bases). The clonotype originates from a woman between 18 and 29 years old in good health. The CDR3 here is CASSRWTINEKLFF. In nucleotides, the CDR3 is TGTGCCAGCAGCCGCTGGACAATTAATGAAAAACTGTTTTTT. The whole variable domain, remainder taken from reference TRBV7-8 and TRBJ1-4, is GAGVSQSPRYKVAKRGQDVALRCDPISGHVSLFWYQQALGQGPEFLTYFQNEAQLDKSGLPSDRFFAERPEGSVSTLKIQRTQQEDSAVYLCASSRWTINEKLFFGSGTQLSVL.